Here is one T cell receptor (beta chain) with its context. Antigen specificity is unknown. The CDR3 extends over 14 amino acids. Germline assignment: CDR1 SGHNT and CDR2 YYREEE (reference sequence). Trimming cost V 5 bases and J 7 bases; bases outside gene matches: 6. This specimen comes from a study of OX40 agonist ivuxolimab in advanced cancers. Study summary: Patients in dose escalation had liver, melanoma, kidney or head and neck cancers. Mean age 60 years, range 23 to 79; roughly 82% male. Overall study results and limits: Expanded clones were, on average, more numerous among CD8+ T cells than CD4+.

Data came from immunoSEQ multiplex PCR; TCRdb stores just in-frame clones and leaves some out. The sample lists some 65,000 clones; roughly 90% were seen once. The specimen comprised CD4+ or CD8+ T cells sorted from blood, sampled in a trial of the OX40 agonist ivuxolimab. The chain joins TRBV5-4 to TRBJ1-6; 7 bases agree with TRBD1. The origin of this receptor is an adult with an advanced solid tumor such as melanoma, head and neck, liver or kidney cancer. As DNA, the CDR3 is TGTGCCAGCAGTTCCAGGGGGAGGAATTCACCCCTCCACTTT. Amino acids: CASSSRGRNSPLHF.